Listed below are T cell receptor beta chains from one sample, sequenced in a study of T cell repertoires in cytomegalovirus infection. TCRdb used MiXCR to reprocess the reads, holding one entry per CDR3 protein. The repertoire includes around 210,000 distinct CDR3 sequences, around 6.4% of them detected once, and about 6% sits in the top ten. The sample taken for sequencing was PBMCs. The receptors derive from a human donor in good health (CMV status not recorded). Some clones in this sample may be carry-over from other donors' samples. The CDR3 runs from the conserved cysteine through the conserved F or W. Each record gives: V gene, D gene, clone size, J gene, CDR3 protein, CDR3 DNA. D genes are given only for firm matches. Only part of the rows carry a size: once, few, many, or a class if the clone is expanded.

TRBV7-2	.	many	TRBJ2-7	CASSLGGGTYEQYF	TGTGCCAGCAGCTTAGGAGGGGGAACCTACGAGCAGTACTTC
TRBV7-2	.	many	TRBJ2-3	CASSLWGMGTDTQYF	TGTGCCAGCAGCTTATGGGGGATGGGCACAGATACGCAGTATTTT
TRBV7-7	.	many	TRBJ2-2	CASSPREWNTGELFF	TGTGCTAGCAGCCCCCGGGAATGGAACACCGGGGAGCTGTTTTTT
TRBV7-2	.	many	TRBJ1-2	CASSPQADSYGYTF	TGTGCCAGCAGTCCACAGGCGGACAGCTATGGCTACACCTTC
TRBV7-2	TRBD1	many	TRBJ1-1	CASSPRWDRENTEAFF	TGTGCCAGCAGCCCGCGATGGGACAGGGAGAACACTGAAGCTTTCTTT
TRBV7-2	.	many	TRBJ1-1	CASSPAGRLRSEAFF	TGTGCCAGCAGCCCCGCGGGGAGATTGAGGTCTGAAGCTTTCTTT
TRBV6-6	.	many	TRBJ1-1	CASSYSLLGLEAFF	TGTGCCAGCAGTTACTCGCTACTGGGGCTTGAAGCTTTCTTT
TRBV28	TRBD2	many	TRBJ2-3	CASRTGGGAQYF	TGTGCCAGCAGAACCGGGGGGGGAGCGCAGTATTTT
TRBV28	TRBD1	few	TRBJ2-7	CASSATGGSYEQYF	TGTGCCAGCAGTGCGACAGGGGGGTCCTACGAGCAGTACTTC
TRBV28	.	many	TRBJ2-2	CASSFGPGPNRSNTGELFF	TGTGCCAGCAGTTTTGGGCCGGGACCCAACCGTTCGAACACCGGGGAGCTGTTTTTT
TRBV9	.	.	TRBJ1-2	CASSPGMDKHYGYTF	TGTGCCAGCAGCCCCGGGATGGACAAGCACTATGGCTACACCTTC
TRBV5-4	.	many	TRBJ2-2	CASSLGASAGELFF	TGTGCCAGCAGCTTGGGCGCGTCCGCCGGGGAGCTGTTTTTT
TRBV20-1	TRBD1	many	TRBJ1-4	CSARSQQGWDEKLFF	TGCAGTGCTAGATCCCAACAGGGGTGGGATGAAAAACTGTTTTTT
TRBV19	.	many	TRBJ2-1	CASSPPGDNEQFF	TGTGCCAGTTCCCCCCCTGGGGACAATGAGCAGTTCTTC
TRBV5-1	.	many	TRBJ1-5	CASSLPPRKPTDAHSNQPQHF	TGCGCCAGCAGCCTGCCCCCTCGGAAGCCGACGGACGCCCATTCCAATCAGCCCCAGCATTTT
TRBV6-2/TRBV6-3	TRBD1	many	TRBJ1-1	CASSYQLGQGVKGTEAFF	TGTGCCAGCAGTTACCAACTTGGGCAGGGGGTAAAGGGAACTGAAGCTTTCTTT
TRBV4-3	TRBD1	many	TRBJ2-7	CASSLGQNEQYF	TGCGCCAGCAGCTTGGGACAGAACGAGCAGTACTTC
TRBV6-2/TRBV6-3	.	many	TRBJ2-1	CASSSLGTANEQFF	TGTGCCAGCAGTTCCCTAGGGACCGCCAATGAGCAGTTCTTC
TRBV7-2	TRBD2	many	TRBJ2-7	CASSPPLAGRGEQYF	TGTGCCAGCAGCCCCCCACTAGCGGGGAGGGGCGAGCAGTACTTC
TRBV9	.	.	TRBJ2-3	CASSRNRDTQYF	TGTGCCAGCAGCAGGAACAGAGATACGCAGTATTTT
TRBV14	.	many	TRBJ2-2	CASSPQANTGELFF	TGTGCCAGCAGCCCCCAGGCGAACACCGGGGAGCTGTTTTTT
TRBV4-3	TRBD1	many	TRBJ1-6	CASSQDGDRGSYNSPLHF	TGCGCCAGCAGCCAAGATGGTGACAGGGGGTCTTATAATTCACCCCTCCACTTT
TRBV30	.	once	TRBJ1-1	CAWSSLRARGEAFF	TGTGCCTGGAGTTCCCTACGAGCCCGAGGTGAAGCTTTCTTT
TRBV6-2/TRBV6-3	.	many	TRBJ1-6	CASRQDGNSPLHF	TGTGCCAGCAGGCAGGACGGGAATTCACCCCTCCACTTT
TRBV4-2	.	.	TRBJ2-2	CASSQEGFAGELFF	TGTGCCAGCAGCCAAGAGGGGTTTGCCGGGGAGCTGTTTTTT
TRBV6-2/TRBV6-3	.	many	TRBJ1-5	CASSTPAAGGQPQHF	TGTGCCAGCAGTACCCCTGCTGCGGGAGGTCAGCCCCAGCATTTT
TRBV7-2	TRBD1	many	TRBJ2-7	CASSSDRESYEQYF	TGTGCCAGCAGCTCTGACAGGGAATCCTACGAGCAGTACTTC
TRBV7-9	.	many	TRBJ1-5	CASSSFEQQPQHF	TGTGCCAGCAGCTCCTTTGAGCAGCAGCCCCAGCATTTT
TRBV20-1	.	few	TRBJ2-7	CSAREEALYEQYF	TGCAGTGCTAGAGAAGAAGCGCTCTACGAGCAGTACTTC
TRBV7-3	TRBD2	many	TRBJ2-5	CASSYSGGPQETQYF	TGTGCCAGCAGCTATAGCGGGGGTCCTCAAGAGACCCAGTACTTC
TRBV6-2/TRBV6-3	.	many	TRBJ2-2	CASSQTRGTGELFF	TGTGCCAGCAGTCAGACCAGGGGCACCGGGGAGCTGTTTTTT
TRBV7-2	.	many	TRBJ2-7	CASSLGGPSQYF	TGTGCCAGCAGCTTAGGTGGACCCAGCCAGTACTTC
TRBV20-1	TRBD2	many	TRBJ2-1	CSASLAGGNNEQFF	TGCAGTGCTAGTTTGGCGGGGGGCAACAATGAGCAGTTCTTC
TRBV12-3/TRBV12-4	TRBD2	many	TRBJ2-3	CASSTYSGGASTDTQYF	TGTGCCAGCAGTACCTATAGCGGGGGGGCTAGCACAGATACGCAGTATTTT
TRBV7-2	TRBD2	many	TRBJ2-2	CASSLGSSGPANTGELFF	TGTGCCAGCAGCTTAGGGTCTAGCGGGCCGGCGAACACCGGGGAGCTGTTTTTT
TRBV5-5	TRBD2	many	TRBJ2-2	CASSAGGGRNTGELFF	TGTGCCAGCAGCGCGGGGGGGGGGCGGAACACCGGGGAGCTGTTTTTT
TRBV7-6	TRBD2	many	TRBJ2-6	CASSPWTSGGKGANVLTF	TGTGCCAGCAGCCCTTGGACTAGCGGGGGGAAAGGGGCCAACGTCCTGACTTTC
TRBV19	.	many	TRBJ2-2	CASSHLPTKNTGELFF	TGTGCCAGTAGTCACCTACCGACCAAGAACACCGGGGAGCTGTTTTTT
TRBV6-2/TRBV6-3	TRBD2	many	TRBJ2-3	CASSAHQAGAADTQYF	TGTGCCAGCAGTGCCCATCAAGCGGGGGCCGCAGATACGCAGTATTTT
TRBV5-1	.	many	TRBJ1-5	CASSLDVLQPQHF	TGCGCCAGCAGCTTGGACGTGTTACAGCCCCAGCATTTT
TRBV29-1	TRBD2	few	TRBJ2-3	CSVSPGLAGGTQYF	TGCAGCGTTTCCCCGGGACTAGCGGGGGGTACGCAGTATTTT
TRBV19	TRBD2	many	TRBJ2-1	CASKPSGEAEQFF	TGTGCCAGTAAGCCTAGCGGGGAAGCTGAGCAGTTCTTC
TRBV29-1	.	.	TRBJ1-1	CSVEVEGTEAFF	TGCAGCGTTGAAGTCGAAGGAACTGAAGCTTTCTTT
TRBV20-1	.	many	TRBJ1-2	CSARDPSRQNYGYTF	TGCAGTGCTAGAGATCCTTCGCGACAGAACTATGGCTACACCTTC
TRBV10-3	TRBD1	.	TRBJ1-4	CAISQGQGSEKLFF	TGTGCCATCAGTCAGGGACAGGGAAGTGAAAAACTGTTTTTT